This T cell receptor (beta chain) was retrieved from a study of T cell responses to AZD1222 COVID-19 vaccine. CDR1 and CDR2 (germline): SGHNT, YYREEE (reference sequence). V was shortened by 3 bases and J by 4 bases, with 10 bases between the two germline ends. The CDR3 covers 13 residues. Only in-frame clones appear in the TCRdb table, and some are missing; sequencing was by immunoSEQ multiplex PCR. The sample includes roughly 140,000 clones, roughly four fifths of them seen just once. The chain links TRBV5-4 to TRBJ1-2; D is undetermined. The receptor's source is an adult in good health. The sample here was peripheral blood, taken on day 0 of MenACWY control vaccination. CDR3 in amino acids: CASSSPGLYGYTF. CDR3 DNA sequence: TGTGCCAGCAGCTCTCCCGGGCTCTATGGCTACACCTTC.